The rows below give T cell receptor beta chains drawn from one sample of a study of blood T cells in healthy people across ages. TCRdb redid the calling of the 5' RACE reads with MiXCR, one entry per CDR3 protein. Among over a million distinct CDR3 sequences listed, around 55% were seen once. Sample: blood. The receptors shown here come from a man aged 18 to 35 in good health. CDR3s include the opening cysteine and the closing phenylalanine or tryptophan. D genes are given only for firm matches. The size of a clone is reported for some rows only, either as once, few or many, or as a class for expanded clones.

CDR3aa	CDR3nt	j_gene	v_gene	abundance	d_gene
CASSQDSGRYNSPLHF	TGCGCCAGCAGCCAAGATTCTGGCCGGTATAATTCACCCCTCCACTTT	TRBJ1-6	TRBV4-1	-	-
CSARWDRGTYNEQFF	TGCAGTGCTAGATGGGACAGGGGCACCTACAATGAGCAGTTCTTC	TRBJ2-1	TRBV20-1	-	TRBD1
CASSDWVGQETQYF	TGTGCCAGCAGTGATTGGGTCGGCCAAGAGACCCAGTACTTC	TRBJ2-5	TRBV6-5	-	-
CASSQIPDRGDEQYF	TGCGCCAGCAGCCAAATACCGGACAGGGGGGACGAGCAGTACTTC	TRBJ2-7	TRBV4-1	-	TRBD1
CASRRSQGIYEQFF	TGTGCCAGCAGGAGATCACAGGGGATCTATGAGCAGTTCTTC	TRBJ2-1	TRBV6-2/TRBV6-3	-	TRBD1
CASSQDPDTGELFF	TGCGCCAGCAGCCAAGATCCAGACACCGGGGAGCTGTTTTTT	TRBJ2-2	TRBV4-1	-	-
CASSIELAGGLAKNIQYF	TGCGCCAGCAGCATTGAACTAGCGGGGGGGCTAGCCAAAAACATTCAGTACTTC	TRBJ2-4	TRBV10-2	few	TRBD2
CASRTTDLVTDTQYF	TGTGCCAGCAGAACTACCGATTTAGTCACAGATACGCAGTATTTT	TRBJ2-3	TRBV6-5	few	-
CASSRPGGRGEKLFF	TGCGCCAGCAGCCGCCCCGGCGGTAGGGGTGAAAAACTGTTTTTT	TRBJ1-4	TRBV4-1	-	-
CSVDGLVGSSYEQYF	TGCAGCGTTGACGGGCTAGTCGGGAGCTCCTACGAGCAGTACTTC	TRBJ2-7	TRBV29-1	few	-
CASSRGILAGGLDEQYF	TGCGCCAGCAGCAGAGGGATCCTAGCGGGGGGGCTCGACGAGCAGTACTTC	TRBJ2-7	TRBV4-3	-	TRBD2
CASSLATSGHNEQFF	TGTGCCAGCAGCTTAGCGACTAGCGGACACAATGAGCAGTTCTTC	TRBJ2-1	TRBV7-6	-	TRBD2
CASSEWSGRKYNEQFF	TGTGCCAGCAGTGAATGGTCTGGCAGAAAGTACAATGAGCAGTTCTTC	TRBJ2-1	TRBV25-1	-	-
CATLRTSQAEAFF	TGTGCCACCCTCAGAACCTCCCAGGCCGAAGCTTTCTTT	TRBJ1-1	TRBV10-3	-	-
CASSRAGRDEAFF	TGTGCCAGCAGCCGGGCAGGGAGAGATGAAGCTTTCTTT	TRBJ1-1	TRBV7-8	-	-
CASRTTGNTDTQYF	TGTGCCAGCAGGACGACAGGGAACACAGATACGCAGTATTTT	TRBJ2-3	TRBV28	-	TRBD1
CASSSRQTPYEQYF	TGCGCCAGCAGTTCCCGACAGACCCCCTACGAGCAGTACTTC	TRBJ2-7	TRBV5-1	-	-
CASSSGGVSRELFF	TGCGCCAGCAGCTCGGGGGGGGTTAGTCGGGAGCTGTTTTTT	TRBJ2-2	TRBV4-3	-	TRBD2
CASSPHMENGYTF	TGTGCCAGTAGTCCCCACATGGAGAATGGCTACACCTTC	TRBJ1-2	TRBV19	-	-
CATSVQRNSYEQYF	TGTGCCACCAGCGTGCAGAGAAACTCCTACGAGCAGTACTTC	TRBJ2-7	TRBV15	-	-
CASSLTLAGGMDEQFF	TGCGCCAGCAGCTTGACACTAGCGGGGGGGATGGATGAGCAGTTCTTC	TRBJ2-1	TRBV5-1	few	TRBD2
CASSYSGRGGSTDTQYF	TGTGCCAGCAGTTACTCGGGCCGGGGAGGAAGCACAGATACGCAGTATTTT	TRBJ2-3	TRBV6-5	-	-
CASSTSGVASEQYF	TGTGCCAGCAGCACTAGCGGTGTTGCCTCCGAGCAGTACTTC	TRBJ2-7	TRBV11-2	-	TRBD2
CASSSRQGLSEQYF	TGCGCCAGCAGCTCCCGGCAGGGGCTCTCCGAGCAGTACTTC	TRBJ2-7	TRBV5-1	-	-
CASSPGGYADTQYF	TGTGCCAGCTCACCGGGGGGCTACGCGGATACGCAGTATTTT	TRBJ2-3	TRBV18	-	-
CSVQGLLGDGANVLTF	TGCAGCGTGCAGGGACTATTAGGTGATGGGGCCAACGTCCTGACTTTC	TRBJ2-6	TRBV29-1	-	TRBD2
CSVGNRVGETQYF	TGCAGCGTTGGGAACAGGGTCGGAGAGACCCAGTACTTC	TRBJ2-5	TRBV29-1	few	-
CATSRMTGDEKLFF	TGTGCCACCAGCAGAATGACAGGGGATGAAAAACTGTTTTTT	TRBJ1-4	TRBV15	-	TRBD1